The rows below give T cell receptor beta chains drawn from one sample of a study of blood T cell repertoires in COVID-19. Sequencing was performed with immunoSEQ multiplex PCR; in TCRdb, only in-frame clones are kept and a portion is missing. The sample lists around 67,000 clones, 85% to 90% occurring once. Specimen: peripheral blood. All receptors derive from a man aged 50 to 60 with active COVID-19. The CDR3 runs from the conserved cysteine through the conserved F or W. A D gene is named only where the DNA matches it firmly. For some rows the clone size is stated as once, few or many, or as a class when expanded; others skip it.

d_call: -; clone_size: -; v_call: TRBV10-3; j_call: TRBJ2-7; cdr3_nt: TGTGCCATCAGTGAGCCCGTATCCTACGAGCAGTACTTC; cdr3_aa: CAISEPVSYEQYF
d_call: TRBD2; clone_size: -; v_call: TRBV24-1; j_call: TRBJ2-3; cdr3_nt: TGTGCCACCGCTGGGGGGGTCGGAACAGATACGCAGTATTTT; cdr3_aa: CATAGGVGTDTQYF
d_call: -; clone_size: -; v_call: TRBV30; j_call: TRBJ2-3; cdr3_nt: TGTGCCTGGAGTCGTTTGGGAGAAAGCACAGATACGCAGTATTTT; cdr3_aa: CAWSRLGESTDTQYF
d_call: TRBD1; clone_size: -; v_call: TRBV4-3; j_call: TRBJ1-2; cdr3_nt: TGCGCCAGCAGCCAATCGGACAGGGGCAACTATGGCTACACCTTC; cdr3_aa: CASSQSDRGNYGYTF
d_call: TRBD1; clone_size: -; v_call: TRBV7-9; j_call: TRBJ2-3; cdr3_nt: TGTGCCAGCAGCACAAGAGGACAGGGGACAGATACGCAGTATTTT; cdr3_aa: CASSTRGQGTDTQYF
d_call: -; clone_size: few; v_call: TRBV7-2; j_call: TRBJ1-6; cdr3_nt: TGTGCCAGCAGCTTATCGCTCCTAACCCATAATTCACCCCTCCACTTT; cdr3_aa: CASSLSLLTHNSPLHF
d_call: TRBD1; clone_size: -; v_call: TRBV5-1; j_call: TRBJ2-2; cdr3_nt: TGCGCCAGCAGCCCCCAGGGGGCTACCTTATCCGGGGAGCTGTTTTTT; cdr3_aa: CASSPQGATLSGELFF
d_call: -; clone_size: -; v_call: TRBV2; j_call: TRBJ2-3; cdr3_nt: TGTGCCAGCAGTGAATTTGGGCCCAGCAGTACAGATACGCAGTATTTT; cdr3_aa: CASSEFGPSSTDTQYF
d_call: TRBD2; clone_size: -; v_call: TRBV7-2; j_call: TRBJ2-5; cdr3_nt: TGTGCCAGCTCGGCGAGCGGGGCCCAAGAGACCCAGTACTTC; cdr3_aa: CASSASGAQETQYF
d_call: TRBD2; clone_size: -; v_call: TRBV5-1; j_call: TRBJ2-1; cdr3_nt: TGCGCCAGCAGCCTAGCGGGGCCCAATGAGCAGTTCTTC; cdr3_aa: CASSLAGPNEQFF
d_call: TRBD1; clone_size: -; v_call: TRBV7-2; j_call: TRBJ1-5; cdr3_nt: TGTGCCAGCAGCGGACAGGGTAGCAATCAGCCCCAGCATTTT; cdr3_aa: CASSGQGSNQPQHF
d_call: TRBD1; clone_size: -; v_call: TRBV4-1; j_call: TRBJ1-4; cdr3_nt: TGCGCCAGCAGTCTCGCCGCTACAGGGGGCGAGGAAAAACTGTTTTTT; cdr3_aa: CASSLAATGGEEKLFF
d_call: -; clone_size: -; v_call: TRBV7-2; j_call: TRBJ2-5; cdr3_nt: TGTGCCAGCAGCTTAATGACAGGTCAAGAGACCCAGTACTTC; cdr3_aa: CASSLMTGQETQYF
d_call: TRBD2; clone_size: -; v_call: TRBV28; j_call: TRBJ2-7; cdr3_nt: TGTGCCAGCAGTTTATCCCCCTTGGGGGGGGTACGCGAGCAGTACTTC; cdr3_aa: CASSLSPLGGVREQYF
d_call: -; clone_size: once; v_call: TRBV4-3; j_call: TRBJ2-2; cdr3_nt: TGCGCCAGCAGCCAAGTTCCCAGGTTCCCGGAGCTGTTTTTT; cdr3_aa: CASSQVPRFPELFF
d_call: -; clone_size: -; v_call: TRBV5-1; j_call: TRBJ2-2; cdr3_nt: TGCGCCAGCAGCTTGGGGCAGACCGGGGAGCTGTTTTTT; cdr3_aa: CASSLGQTGELFF
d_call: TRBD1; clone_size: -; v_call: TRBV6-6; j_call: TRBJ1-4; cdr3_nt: TGTGCCAGCATCGGACAGGGATTGGAAAAACTGTTTTTT; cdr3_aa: CASIGQGLEKLFF
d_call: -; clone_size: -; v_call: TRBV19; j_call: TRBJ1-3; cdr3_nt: TGTGCCAGTAGTGCGAGCTCTGGAAACACCATATATTTT; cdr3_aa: CASSASSGNTIYF
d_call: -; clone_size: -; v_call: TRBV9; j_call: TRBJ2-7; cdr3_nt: TGTGCCAGCAGCGTAGGGAACTCTAGCCAGAGCTCCTACGAGCAGTACTTC; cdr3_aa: CASSVGNSSQSSYEQYF
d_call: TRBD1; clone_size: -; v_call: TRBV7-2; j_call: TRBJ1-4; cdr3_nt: TGTGCCAGCAGCTTTTTAGGGGGCGGTGAAAAACTGTTTTTT; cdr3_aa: CASSFLGGGEKLFF
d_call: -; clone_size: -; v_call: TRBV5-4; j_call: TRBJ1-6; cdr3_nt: TGTGCCAGCAGCTTGTACAGCTATAATTCACCCCTCCACTTT; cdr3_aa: CASSLYSYNSPLHF
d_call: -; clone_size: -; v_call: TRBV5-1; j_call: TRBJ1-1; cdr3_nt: TGCGCCAGCAGCTTGGGTCCGGCAGGGAACACTGAAGCTTTCTTT; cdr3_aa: CASSLGPAGNTEAFF
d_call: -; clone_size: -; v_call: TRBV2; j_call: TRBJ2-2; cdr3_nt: TGTGCCAGCAACAACCTGCTCACCGGGGAGCTGTTTTTT; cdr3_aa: CASNNLLTGELFF
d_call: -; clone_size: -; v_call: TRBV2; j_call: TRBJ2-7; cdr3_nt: TGTGCCAGCAGTGAACAGACCTACGAGCAGTACTTC; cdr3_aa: CASSEQTYEQYF
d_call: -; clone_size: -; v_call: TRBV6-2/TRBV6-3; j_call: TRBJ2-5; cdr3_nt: TGTGCCAGCAGCAGGACTAGGACAGTCCAAGAGACCCAGTACTTC; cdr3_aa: CASSRTRTVQETQYF
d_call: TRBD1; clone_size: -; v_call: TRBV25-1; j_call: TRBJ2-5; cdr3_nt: TGTGCCAGCAGTAATCCGGGACAGGGTAGTCGGGAGACCCAGTACTTC; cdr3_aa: CASSNPGQGSRETQYF
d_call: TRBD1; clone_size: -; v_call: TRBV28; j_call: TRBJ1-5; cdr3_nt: TGTGCCAGCTACCCCACAGGGGACCTAAATCAGCCCCAGCATTTT; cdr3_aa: CASYPTGDLNQPQHF
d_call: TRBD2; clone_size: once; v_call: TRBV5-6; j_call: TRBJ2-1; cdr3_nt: TGTGCCAGCAGCTTTACTAGCGGGGGGCCTTTTGTGGGTATCGATGAGCAGTTCTTC; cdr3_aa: CASSFTSGGPFVGIDEQFF
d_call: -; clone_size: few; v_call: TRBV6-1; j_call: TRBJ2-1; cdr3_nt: TGTGCCAGCAGTGATGTAGCGTCGGGAAACAATGAGCAGTTCTTC; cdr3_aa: CASSDVASGNNEQFF